These 31 T cell receptor beta chains came from one sample sequenced in a study of cytomegalovirus exposure and HLA in healthy donors listed by TCRdb under 2017. Library prep was done by the immunoSEQ multiplex PCR assay. For the multiplex PCR, a mixture combining 60 forward primers for TCR Vbeta segments and 13 reverse primers for TCR Jbeta segments was used. As stored in TCRdb, this immuneACCESS dataset retains in-frame rearrangements with V and J assigned. A fraction of the clones does not appear; measured against another copy, unresolved V genes explain less than half of the discrepancy, and the remainder lacks a known reason. The sample data list around 120,000 clones, and about four fifths of these were observed just once. 1% of the sample is held by the ten biggest clonotypes. Sequencing used PBMCs. These receptor sequences come from a human donor in good health.

The chain employs TRBV5-4 and TRBJ1-2; no firm D call. V lost 0 bases and J 6 bases, leaving 3 bases between the germline ends. The CDR3 runs 11 residues. Germline V gene lookup returns CDR1 SGHNT and CDR2 YYREEE (reference sequence). CDR3 loop: CASSLADGYTF. CDR3 DNA: TGTGCCAGCAGCTTGGCCGATGGCTACACCTTC.

The CDR3 coding sequence is TGTGCCAGCAGCGCGTCCTCCTACGAGCAGTACTTC. Translating it yields CASSASSYEQYF. The rearrangement links TRBV5-6 to TRBJ2-7, with no clear D. Germline V gene sequence: CDR1 SGHDT, CDR2 YYEEEE. The CDR3 sequence is 12 residues long. V gave up 4 bases and J gave up 0 bases, with 5 bases separating them.

The chain combines TRBV20-1 with TRBJ2-3; D is possibly TRBD2 (5 bases). This CDR3 region has 11 residues. Germline loops: CDR1 DFQATT, CDR2 SNEGSKA (reference sequence). Trimming shortened V by 3 bases and J by 6 bases, and 7 bases separated the two germline ends. The CDR3 reads CSARREDTQYF. CDR3 in DNA: TGCAGTGCTAGGAGGGAGGATACGCAGTATTTT.

The chain is built from TRBV29-1 and TRBJ2-7; D is possibly TRBD1 (6 bases). The CDR3 is 15 amino acids. Deletions cut 4 bases from V and 3 bases from J, with 19 bases between. Germline V lookup: CDR1 SQVTM, CDR2 ANQGSEA. The DNA of the CDR3 is TGCAGCGTTGGGAGAATTCAGGGGAAGTTCTACGAGCAGTACTTC. Amino acids: CSVGRIQGKFYEQYF.

The V gene is TRBV7-9, the J gene TRBJ1-2; 11 nucleotides match TRBD1. The CDR3 is made up of 14 amino acids. CDR1 and CDR2 (germline): SEHNR, FQNEAQ (reference sequence). The trim removed 6 bases at V and 8 bases at J, leaving 8 bases unmatched. CDR3 nucleotides: TGTGCCAGCAGTTACGGACAGGGGGCAACCGGCTACACCTTC. This gives the protein CASSYGQGATGYTF. Using reference TRBV7-9 and TRBJ1-2 for the parts outside the CDR3, the full variable domain is DTGVSQNPRHKITKRGQNVTFRCDPISEHNRLYWYRQTLGQGPEFLTYFQNEAQLEKSRLLSDRFSAERPKGSFSTLEIQRTEQGDSAMYLCASSYGQGATGYTFGSGTRLTVV.

V gene TRBV6-5 combines with J gene TRBJ2-3; 8 bases map to TRBD2. Per the germline V gene, CDR1 is MNHEY and CDR2 is SVGAGI. The CDR3 is made up of 14 amino acids. The ends lost 0 bases at V and 8 bases at J; junction bases unmatched: 4. The DNA of the CDR3 is TGTGCCAGCAGTTACTCGCCGGGGGGGGGTACGCAGTATTTT. Its translation: CASSYSPGGGTQYF.

V usage is TRBV6-5 and J usage is TRBJ1-5; D possibly corresponds to TRBD1 (6 bases). V was pared by 10 bases and J by 1 base, with 17 bases between. Per germline, CDR1 MNHEY and CDR2 SVGAGI. This CDR3 has 15 residues. This CDR3 reads CATGRQGTSNQPQHF. The CDR3 DNA reads as TGTGCCACCGGAAGGCAGGGGACAAGCAATCAGCCCCAGCATTTT.

The chain combines TRBV6-1 with TRBJ1-1; a weak D match, TRBD1 (5 bases). The CDR3 is 14 residues long. Trimming cost V 5 bases and J 1 base, with 11 bases left between them. Per the germline V gene, CDR1 is MNHNS and CDR2 is SASEGT. CDR3 bases: TGTGCCAGCAGTTGGCAGGGAGGGAACACTGAAGCTTTCTTT. Protein sequence: CASSWQGGNTEAFF.

To note about this clone: The junction departs from germline at one end; a sequencing error may be responsible. The chain carries TRBV7-9 and TRBJ2-7; D ambiguous. This CDR3 is built from 12 residues. Germline values: CDR1 SEHNR, CDR2 FQNEAQ (reference sequence). The chain's CDR3 is CSSSLVSDEQYF. The CDR3 nucleotides are TGTTCCAGCAGCTTAGTATCCGACGAGCAGTACTTC.

This chain's CDR3 is CATSRELAGGQAQYF. CDR3 bases: TGTGCCACCAGCAGAGAACTAGCGGGGGGGCAAGCGCAGTATTTT. The rearrangement uses TRBV15 and TRBJ2-3; TRBD2 matches 13 bases. V lost 0 bases, J lost 10 bases, and 4 bases stayed unmatched. Germline values: CDR1 LNHNV, CDR2 YYDKDF (reference sequence). This CDR3 region has 15 residues.

This clone came up once. The chain has TRBV9 and TRBJ1-1; no reliable D call. The V gene lost 5 bases and the J gene lost 0 bases, with 17 bases spanning the gap. The germline gives CDR1 SGDLS, CDR2 YYNGEE. The CDR3 runs 16 residues. CDR3 nucleotides: TGTGCCAGCAGTGCCCCAGTCAGAGGCATGAACACTGAAGCTTTCTTT. It yields the protein CASSAPVRGMNTEAFF.

The chain carries TRBV7-3 and TRBJ1-5; TRBD1 matches 8 bases. The germline V gene has CDR1 SGHTA and CDR2 FQGTGA. This CDR3 comprises 17 residues. J gave up 7 bases and V 2 bases, and 13 bases lay outside the gene matches. The CDR3 sequence is CASSLDGRDRGGQPQHF. CDR3 in DNA: TGTGCCAGCAGCTTAGATGGGAGAGACAGGGGAGGCCAGCCCCAGCATTTT.

The chain has TRBV4-2 and TRBJ1-2; TRBD1 aligns across 8 bases. J gave up 1 base and V 0 bases, and 1 base lay outside the gene matches. This CDR3 contains 15 residues. Germline V CDR1 and CDR2: LGHNA, YNFKEQ. CDR3 in amino acids: CASSQDGQGNYGYTF. The CDR3 DNA follows: TGTGCCAGCAGCCAAGACGGACAGGGTAACTATGGCTACACCTTC.

This chain joins TRBV5-1 and TRBJ2-2; D perhaps matches TRBD1 (6 bases). V shed 2 bases and J shed 2 bases, with 13 bases lying between them. This CDR3 is 16 amino acids long. Germline assignment: CDR1 SGHRS and CDR2 YFSETQ. The CDR3 region is CASSLGTSINTGELFF. The CDR3 DNA reads TGCGCCAGCAGCTTAGGGACAAGTATTAACACCGGGGAGCTGTTTTTT.

The genes are TRBV19 and TRBJ2-5; TRBD1 aligns across 10 bases. V was clipped by 6 bases and J by 5 bases; unmatched bases: 9. CDR1 and CDR2 (germline): LNHDA, SQIVND (reference sequence). This CDR3 is 15 amino acids long. The CDR3 sequence: CASSRRTGGIETQYF. In DNA form, the CDR3 reads TGTGCCAGTAGCCGAAGGACAGGGGGAATCGAGACCCAGTACTTC.

This chain links TRBV23-1 with TRBJ1-5; the D is unclear. TRBV23-1 is an ORF, and what it does is uncertain. The V end was cut by 4 bases, the J end by 1 base, with 11 bases between. The CDR3 spans 15 residues. CDR3 amino acids: CASSPFEGSNQPQHF. DNA of the CDR3: TGCGCCAGCAGTCCTTTCGAGGGCAGCAATCAGCCCCAGCATTTT.

This rearrangement joins TRBV13 to TRBJ2-2, with a possible D match to TRBD1 (5 bases). The CDR3 totals 14 residues. Germline-derived CDR1 and CDR2 are PRHDT and FYEKMQ (reference sequence). V dropped 4 bases and J dropped 5 bases, with 11 bases sitting between them. The CDR3 DNA follows: TGTGCCAGCAGCTCAGCAGGGTTGACCGGGGAGCTGTTTTTT. Protein: CASSSAGLTGELFF.

The V and J genes are TRBV6-6 and TRBJ1-2; D remains ambiguous. This CDR3 has 13 amino acids. With 8 bases removed from V and 3 bases from J, the gap between germline ends came to 13 bases. The germline V gene has CDR1 MNHNY and CDR2 SVGAGI (reference sequence). The CDR3 spells CASSPPPDYGYTF. As DNA, the CDR3 is TGTGCCAGCTCGCCTCCCCCAGACTATGGCTACACCTTC.

The CDR3 DNA reads TGTGCCAGCAGTCTACAGGGGGCGACCAACACTGAAGCTTTCTTT. Translated, it gives CASSLQGATNTEAFF. The rearrangement joins TRBV28 to TRBJ1-1; 9 bases map to TRBD1. Looked up from germline, CDR1 is MDHEN and CDR2 is SYDVKM. V dropped 5 bases and J dropped 2; count of bases not matched to a gene: 6. This CDR3 is 15 amino acids long. Together with reference TRBV28 and TRBJ1-1, the CDR3 gives the full variable domain: DVKVTQSSRYLVKRTGEKVFLECVQDMDHENMFWYRQDPGLGLRLIYFSYDVKMKEKGDIPEGYSVSREKKERFSLILESASTNQTSMYLCASSLQGATNTEAFFGQGTRLTVV.

The rearrangement joins TRBV10-3 to TRBJ2-3; possible D gene TRBD1, 6 bases. The germline V and J ends were trimmed by 7 bases and 3 bases, with 11 bases remaining between them. Germline CDR1 reads ENHRY; CDR2 reads SYGVKD. This CDR3 has 13 amino acids. CDR3 sequence reads: CAITLTGTDTQYF. For the CDR3, the DNA is TGTGCCATCACACTGACAGGTACAGATACGCAGTATTTT.

The chain is built from TRBV6-5 and TRBJ1-4; no definite D call. Germline loops: CDR1 MNHEY, CDR2 SVGAGI. V shed 8 bases and J shed 10 bases, with 11 bases lying between them. The CDR3 loop spans 11 amino acids. Here the CDR3 reads CASANSGKLFF. The DNA of the CDR3 is TGTGCCAGCGCCAACTCGGGAAAACTGTTTTTT.

The rearrangement uses TRBV18 and TRBJ1-5; D uncertain. This CDR3 comprises 16 residues. Germline lookup yields CDR1 KGHSH and CDR2 LQKENI. Trimming pared 4 bases from V and 0 bases from J, leaving 13 bases between. The CDR3 loop is CASSLRQGSSNQPQHF. The CDR3 DNA reads TGTGCCAGCTCACTCAGACAAGGATCTAGCAATCAGCCCCAGCATTTT.

The chain employs TRBV28 and TRBJ1-5; D unresolved. Germline CDR1 MDHEN, CDR2 SYDVKM. This CDR3 region has 16 residues. The V end lost 10 bases, the J end lost 6 bases, and 25 bases lay between the germline ends. The CDR3 spells CAIRDGEYGRSQPQHF. CDR3 coding DNA: TGTGCCATAAGAGACGGGGAGTACGGTCGTTCTCAGCCCCAGCATTTT.

This clone was seen more than once but under ten times. This chain links TRBV4-1 with TRBJ2-7; 8 bases agree with TRBD2. The V and J ends lost 4 bases and 3 bases, in that order; junction bases with no gene match: 5. Germline CDR1 is MGHRA and CDR2 is YSYEKL. The CDR3 is 14 residues long. The CDR3 DNA is TGCGCCAGCAGCCTCCGGGGGGGAGGCTACGAGCAGTACTTC. Its protein is CASSLRGGGYEQYF.

With regard to this clone: A read error may produce the germline difference seen at one junction end. V gene TRBV7-9 combines with J gene TRBJ1-1, with 9 bases matching TRBD1. The CDR3 totals 12 residues. Germline assignment: CDR1 SEHNR and CDR2 FQNEAQ (reference sequence). The CDR3 sequence is CSSSLGTGKAFF. The CDR3 DNA follows: TGTTCCAGCAGCTTAGGGACAGGGAAAGCTTTCTTT.

This clone was detected only a few times. The genes are TRBV7-9 and TRBJ2-7, with 8 bases identical to TRBD1. Trimming took 5 bases from V and 6 from J; bases not matched to a gene: 6. Per germline, CDR1 SEHNR and CDR2 FQNEAQ (reference sequence). This CDR3 contains 13 residues. The CDR3: CASSPGQGSEQYF. The CDR3 DNA sequence: TGTGCCAGCAGCCCAGGACAGGGCTCCGAGCAGTACTTC.

The J gene is TRBJ1-2, the V gene TRBV18, with a weak D call TRBD1 (6 bases). Germline V gives CDR1 KGHSH, CDR2 LQKENI. This CDR3 is built from 13 residues. Trimming stripped 2 bases from V and 4 bases from J, with 8 bases between. CDR3 coding DNA: TGTGCCAGCTCACCAGGACAGCTCTATGGCTACACCTTC. Translated: CASSPGQLYGYTF.

J is TRBJ1-4 and V is TRBV6-1, with 7 bases aligning to TRBD1. Germline trimming cut 4 bases from V and 3 bases from J; bases unmatched to any gene: 5. Per the germline V gene, CDR1 is MNHNS and CDR2 is SASEGT. This CDR3 region has 15 residues. CDR3 protein: CASSATGSANEKLFF. CDR3 sequence (DNA): TGTGCCAGCAGTGCGACAGGGTCTGCTAATGAAAAACTGTTTTTT.

This chain uses TRBV11-2 with TRBJ2-5; 7 bases match TRBD2. The trim removed 1 base at V and 5 bases at J, leaving 1 base unmatched. The CDR3 has 13 amino acids. Germline V CDR1 and CDR2: SGHAT, FQNNGV. For the CDR3, the DNA is TGTGCCAGCAGCTTAGCCGGGAGGGAGACCCAGTACTTC. Translated, it gives CASSLAGRETQYF.

This clone was seen a handful of times. The genes are TRBV7-2 and TRBJ2-7; 8 bases agree with TRBD2. There are 14 residues in the CDR3. Unmatched junction bases numbered 6, after V lost 6 bases and J lost 2 bases. Germline values: CDR1 SGHTA, CDR2 FQGNSA. The CDR3 is CASRLTAGAYEQYF. CDR3 DNA sequence: TGTGCCAGCAGATTGACAGCGGGAGCCTACGAGCAGTACTTC.

CDR3 DNA: TGTGCCAGCTCAACAGAACGAAGGGGCGTTGGAGATGAGCAGTTCTTC. It yields the protein CASSTERRGVGDEQFF. The V and J genes are TRBV18 and TRBJ2-1; the D gene is possibly TRBD1 (5 bases). The germline gives CDR1 KGHSH, CDR2 LQKENI. The V and J ends lost 5 bases and 8 bases respectively, with 22 bases between them. There are 16 residues in the CDR3.